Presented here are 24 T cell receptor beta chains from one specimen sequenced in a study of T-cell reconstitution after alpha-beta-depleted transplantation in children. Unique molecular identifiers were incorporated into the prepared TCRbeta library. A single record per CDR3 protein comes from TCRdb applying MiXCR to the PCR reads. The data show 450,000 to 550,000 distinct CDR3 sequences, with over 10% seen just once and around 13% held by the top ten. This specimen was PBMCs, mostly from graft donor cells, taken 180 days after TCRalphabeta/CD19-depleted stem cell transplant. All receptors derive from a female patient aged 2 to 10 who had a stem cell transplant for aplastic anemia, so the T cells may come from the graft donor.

The CDR3: CASSPDRADTGELFF. The CDR3 bases are TGTGCCAGCAGCCCAGACAGGGCGGACACCGGGGAGCTGTTTTTT. This chain joins TRBV12-3 or TRBV12-4 and TRBJ2-2; TRBD1 matches 7 bases. V was clipped by 6 bases and J by 3 bases; unmatched bases: 7. CDR3 length equals 15 residues.

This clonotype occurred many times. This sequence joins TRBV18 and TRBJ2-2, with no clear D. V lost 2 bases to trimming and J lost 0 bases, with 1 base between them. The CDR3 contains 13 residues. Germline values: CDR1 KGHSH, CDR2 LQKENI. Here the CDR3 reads CASSPSNTGELFF. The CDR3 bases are TGTGCCAGCTCACCATCGAACACCGGGGAGCTGTTTTTT.

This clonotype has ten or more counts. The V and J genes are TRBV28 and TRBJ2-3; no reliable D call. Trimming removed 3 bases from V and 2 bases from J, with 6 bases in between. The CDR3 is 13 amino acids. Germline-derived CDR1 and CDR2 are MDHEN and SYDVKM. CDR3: CASSFGHTDTQYF. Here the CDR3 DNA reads TGTGCCAGCAGTTTTGGCCACACAGATACGCAGTATTTT.

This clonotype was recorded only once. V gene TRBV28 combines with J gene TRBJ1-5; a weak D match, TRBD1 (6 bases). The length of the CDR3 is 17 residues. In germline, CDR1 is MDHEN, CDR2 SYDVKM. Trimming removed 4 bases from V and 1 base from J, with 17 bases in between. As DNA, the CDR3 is TGTGCCAGCAGTTCGGGGGCCGGGGGAGGGAGCAATCAGCCCCAGCATTTT. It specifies CASSSGAGGGSNQPQHF.

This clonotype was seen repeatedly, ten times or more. CDR3 sequence: CSVDSRGPNYGYTF. The CDR3 nucleotides read TGCAGCGTTGATAGCAGGGGGCCTAACTATGGCTACACCTTC. The chain couples TRBV29-1 to TRBJ1-2; 8 nucleotides line up with TRBD1. The V and J ends lost 3 bases and 0 bases, in that order; junction bases with no gene match: 3. The CDR3 has 14 amino acids. Germline lookup yields CDR1 SQVTM and CDR2 ANQGSEA.

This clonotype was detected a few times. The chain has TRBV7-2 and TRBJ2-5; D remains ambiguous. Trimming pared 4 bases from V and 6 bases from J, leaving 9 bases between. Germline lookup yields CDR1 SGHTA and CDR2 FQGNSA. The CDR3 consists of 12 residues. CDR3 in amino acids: CASSSREQTQYF. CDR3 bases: TGTGCCAGCAGCTCCAGAGAACAGACCCAGTACTTC.

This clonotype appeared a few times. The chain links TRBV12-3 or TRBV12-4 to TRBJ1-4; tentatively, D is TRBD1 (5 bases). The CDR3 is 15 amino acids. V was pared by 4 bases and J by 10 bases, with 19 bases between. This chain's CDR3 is CASSYRDRERGKLFF. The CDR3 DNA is TGTGCCAGCAGTTACAGAGACCGAGAGAGGGGAAAACTGTTTTTT.

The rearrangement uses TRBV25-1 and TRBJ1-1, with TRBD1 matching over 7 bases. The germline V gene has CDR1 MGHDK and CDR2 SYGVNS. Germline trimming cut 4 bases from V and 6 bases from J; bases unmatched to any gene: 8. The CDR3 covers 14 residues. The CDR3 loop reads CASSVQGVGAEAFF. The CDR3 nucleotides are TGTGCCAGCAGTGTCCAGGGGGTTGGGGCTGAAGCTTTCTTT. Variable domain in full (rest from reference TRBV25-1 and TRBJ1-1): EADIYQTPRYLVIGTGKKITLECSQTMGHDKMYWYQQDPGMELHLIHYSYGVNSTEKGDLSSESTVSRIRTEHFPLTLESARPSHTSQYLCASSVQGVGAEAFFGQGTRLTVV.

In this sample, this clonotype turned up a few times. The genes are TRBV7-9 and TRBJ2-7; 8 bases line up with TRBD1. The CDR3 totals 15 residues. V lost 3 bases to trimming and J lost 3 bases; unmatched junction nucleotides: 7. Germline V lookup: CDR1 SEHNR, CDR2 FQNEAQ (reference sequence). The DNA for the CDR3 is TGTGCCAGCAGCTTTCCTTGGACAGGGAACTACGAGCAGTACTTC. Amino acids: CASSFPWTGNYEQYF.

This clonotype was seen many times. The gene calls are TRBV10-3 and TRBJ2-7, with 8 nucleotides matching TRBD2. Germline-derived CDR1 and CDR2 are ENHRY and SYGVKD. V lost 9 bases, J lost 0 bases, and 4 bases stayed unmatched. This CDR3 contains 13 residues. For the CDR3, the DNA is TGTGCCATAGCCGGGACTAGCTCCTACGAGCAGTACTTC. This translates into CAIAGTSSYEQYF.

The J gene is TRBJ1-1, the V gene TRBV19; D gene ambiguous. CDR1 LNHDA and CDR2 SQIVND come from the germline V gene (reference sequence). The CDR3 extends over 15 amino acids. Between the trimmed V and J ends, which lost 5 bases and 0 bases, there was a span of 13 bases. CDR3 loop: CASSPGRRVNTEAFF. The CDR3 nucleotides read TGTGCCAGTAGTCCGGGCCGGAGAGTGAACACTGAAGCTTTCTTT.

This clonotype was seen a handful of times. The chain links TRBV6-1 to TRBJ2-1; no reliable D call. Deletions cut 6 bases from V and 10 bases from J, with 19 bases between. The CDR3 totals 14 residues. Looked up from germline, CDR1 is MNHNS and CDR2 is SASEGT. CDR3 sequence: CASRPDIDWQEQFF. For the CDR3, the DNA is TGTGCCAGCAGACCCGACATCGACTGGCAAGAGCAGTTCTTC.

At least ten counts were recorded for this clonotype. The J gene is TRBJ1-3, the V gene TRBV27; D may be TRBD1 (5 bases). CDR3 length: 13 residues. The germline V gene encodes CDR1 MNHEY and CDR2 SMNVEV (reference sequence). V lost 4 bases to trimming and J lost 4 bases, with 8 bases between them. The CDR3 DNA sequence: TGTGCCAGCAGTTCAGGGTCAGGAAACACCATATATTTT. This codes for CASSSGSGNTIYF.

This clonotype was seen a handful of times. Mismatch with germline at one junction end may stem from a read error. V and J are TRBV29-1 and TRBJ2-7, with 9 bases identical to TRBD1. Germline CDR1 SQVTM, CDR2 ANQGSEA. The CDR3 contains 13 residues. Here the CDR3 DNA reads TGCAGCGTTAAAGACAGGGGGGCCTACGAGCAGTACTTC. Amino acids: CSVKDRGAYEQYF.

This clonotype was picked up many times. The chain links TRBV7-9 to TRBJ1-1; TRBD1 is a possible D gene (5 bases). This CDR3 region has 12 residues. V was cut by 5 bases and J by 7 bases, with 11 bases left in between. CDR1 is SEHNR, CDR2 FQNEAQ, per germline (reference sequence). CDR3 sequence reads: CASSPQGFEAFF. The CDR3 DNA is TGTGCCAGCAGCCCGCAGGGATTTGAAGCTTTCTTT.

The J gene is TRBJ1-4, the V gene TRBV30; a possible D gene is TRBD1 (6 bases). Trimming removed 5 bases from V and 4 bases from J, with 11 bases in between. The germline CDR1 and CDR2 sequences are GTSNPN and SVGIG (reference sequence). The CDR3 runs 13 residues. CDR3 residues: CAWARDINEKLFF. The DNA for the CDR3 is TGTGCCTGGGCCCGGGACATTAATGAAAAACTGTTTTTT.

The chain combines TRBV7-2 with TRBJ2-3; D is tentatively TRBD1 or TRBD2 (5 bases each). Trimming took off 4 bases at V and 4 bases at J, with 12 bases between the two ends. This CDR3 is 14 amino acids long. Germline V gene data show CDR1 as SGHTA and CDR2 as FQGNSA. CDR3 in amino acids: CASSWDRGSDTQYF. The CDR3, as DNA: TGTGCCAGCAGCTGGGACCGAGGATCAGATACGCAGTATTTT.

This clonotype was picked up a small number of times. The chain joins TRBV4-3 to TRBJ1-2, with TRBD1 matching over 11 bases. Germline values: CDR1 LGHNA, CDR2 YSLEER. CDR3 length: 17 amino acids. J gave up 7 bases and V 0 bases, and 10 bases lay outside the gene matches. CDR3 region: CASSQDFPGQGARGYTF. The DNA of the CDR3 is TGCGCCAGCAGCCAAGATTTCCCCGGACAGGGGGCGCGTGGCTACACCTTC.

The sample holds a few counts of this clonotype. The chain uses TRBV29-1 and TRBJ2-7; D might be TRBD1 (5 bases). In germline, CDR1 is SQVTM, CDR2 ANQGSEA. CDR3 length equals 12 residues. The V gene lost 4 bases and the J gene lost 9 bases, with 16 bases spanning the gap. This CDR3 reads CSVVPDSFVQYF. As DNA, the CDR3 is TGCAGCGTTGTCCCCGACAGCTTCGTGCAGTACTTC.

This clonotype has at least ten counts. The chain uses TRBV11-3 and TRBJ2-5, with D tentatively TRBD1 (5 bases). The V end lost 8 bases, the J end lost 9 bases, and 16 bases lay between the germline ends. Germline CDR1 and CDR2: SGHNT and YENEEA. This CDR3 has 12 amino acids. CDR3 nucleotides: TGTGCCAGCGGTAAGGGGCCGTACGCCCAGTACTTC. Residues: CASGKGPYAQYF.

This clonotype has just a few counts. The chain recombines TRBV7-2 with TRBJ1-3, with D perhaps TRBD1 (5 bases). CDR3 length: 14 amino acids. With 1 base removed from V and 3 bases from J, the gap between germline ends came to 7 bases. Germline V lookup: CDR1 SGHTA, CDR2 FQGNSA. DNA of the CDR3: TGTGCCAGCAGCTTAGGACAGAGTGGAAACACCATATATTTT. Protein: CASSLGQSGNTIYF.

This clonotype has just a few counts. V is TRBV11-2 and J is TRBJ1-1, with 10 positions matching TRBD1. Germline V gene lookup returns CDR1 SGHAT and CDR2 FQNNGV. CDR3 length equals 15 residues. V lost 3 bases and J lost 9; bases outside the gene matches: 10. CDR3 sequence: CASSFWTGGSVKAFF. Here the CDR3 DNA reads TGTGCCAGCAGCTTCTGGACAGGGGGTAGCGTGAAAGCTTTCTTT.

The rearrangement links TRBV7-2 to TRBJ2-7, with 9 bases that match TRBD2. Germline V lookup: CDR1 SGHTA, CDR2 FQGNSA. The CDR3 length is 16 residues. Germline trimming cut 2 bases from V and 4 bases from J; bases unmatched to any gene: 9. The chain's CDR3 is CASSLRGGRAEYEQYV. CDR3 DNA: TGTGCCAGCAGCTTACGGGGCGGGAGGGCGGAATACGAGCAGTACGTC.

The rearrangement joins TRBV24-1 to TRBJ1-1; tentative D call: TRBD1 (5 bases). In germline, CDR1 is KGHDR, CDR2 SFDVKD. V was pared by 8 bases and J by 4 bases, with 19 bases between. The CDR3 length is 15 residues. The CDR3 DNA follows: TGTGCCACCACGGGGACGGGCCCAGAGGGCACTGAAGCTTTCTTT. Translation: CATTGTGPEGTEAFF.